Here is one T cell receptor beta chain with its context. Its cognate antigen is unknown. This sample was included in a study of CD8 T cells in ankylosing spondylitis. The germline V gene encodes CDR1 SGHAT and CDR2 FQNNGV. V lost 2 bases to trimming and J lost 7 bases, with 12 bases between them. The length of the CDR3 is 15 residues. Findings and caveats of the study: Seemingly characteristic of ankylosing spondylitis blood was a TCR beta motif consisting of under ten highly homologous variants. Disease-associated clones were reportedly significantly overrepresented in matched ankylosing spondylitis synovial fluid.

TCRdb re-analysed the 5' RACE reads in MiXCR, keeping a single row per CDR3 protein. The data hold 750,000 to 850,000 distinct CDR3 sequences, with 10% to 15% observed a single time. What was sequenced was blood, either unsorted or a sorted T cell fraction (not recorded which). The receptor's source is a male donor with ankylosing spondylitis. V usage is TRBV11-2 and J usage is TRBJ1-6; the D is unclear. The CDR3 region is CASSLLRGRNSPLHF. In DNA form, the CDR3 reads TGTGCCAGCAGCTTACTCCGGGGTCGGAATTCACCCCTCCACTTT.